Listed here are 20 T cell receptor beta chains from one sample, sequenced in a study of T cells in Graves' hyperthyroidism and ophthalmopathy. Template material for amplifying TCR beta CDR3 regions consisted of RNA transcripts. Using the HTBI primer set, a first-round RT-PCR was run on the TCR CDR3. MiXCR was run by TCRdb on the multiplex PCR reads, yielding one entry per CDR3 protein. In the table there are 250,000 to 400,000 distinct CDR3 sequences, roughly an eighth of which are singletons. The source material was blood. The receptors were gathered from a woman between 35 and 50 years old with Graves' ophthalmopathy.

The rearrangement uses TRBV15 and TRBJ1-6; 7 positions match TRBD1. This CDR3 comprises 16 residues. The junction had 6 bases not matched to a gene; V was cut back by 0 bases and J by 7 bases. The germline V gene encodes CDR1 LNHNV and CDR2 YYDKDF (reference sequence). The CDR3 DNA follows: TGTGCCACCAGCAGAGATATAGGGGGCCGGAATTCACCCCTCCACTTT. Translated, it gives CATSRDIGGRNSPLHF.

This clonotype showed up just a few times. The J gene is TRBJ2-1, the V gene TRBV20-1, with 8 bases that match TRBD1. CDR3 length: 16 residues. Trimming took 0 bases from V and 8 from J; bases not matched to a gene: 12. Looked up from germline, CDR1 is DFQATT and CDR2 is SNEGSKA (reference sequence). CDR3 region: CSARDQPTGDYDEQFF. The CDR3 DNA follows: TGCAGTGCTAGAGACCAACCGACAGGGGATTACGATGAGCAGTTCTTC.

Concerning this clonotype itself: The junction and the germline gene differ at one end; a read error may be behind it. CDR3 loop: CASSFGAYYEQFF. The CDR3 nucleotides are TGTGCCAGCAGCTTTGGGGCCTACTATGAGCAGTTCTTC. This rearrangement joins TRBV7-3 to TRBJ2-1; D possibly corresponds to TRBD1 (5 bases). Germline CDR1 reads SGHTA; CDR2 reads FQGTGA. The CDR3 has 13 amino acids.

This clonotype has a count of ten or more. V gene TRBV7-9 combines with J gene TRBJ2-3; 8 bases are a match to TRBD2. V shed 7 bases and J 0 bases; nucleotides not matched to a gene: 9. The germline CDR1 and CDR2 sequences are SEHNR and FQNEAQ (reference sequence). CDR3 length: 16 residues. CDR3 DNA: TGTGCCAGCACCGTCCTCAGCGGGGGTAGCACAGATACGCAGTATTTT. This gives the protein CASTVLSGGSTDTQYF.

In its sample, this clonotype was seen many times. The chain recombines TRBV28 with TRBJ2-2, with D perhaps matching TRBD1 or TRBD2 (5 bases each). V was shortened by 6 bases and J by 0 bases, with 17 bases between the two germline ends. Germline V CDR1 and CDR2: MDHEN, SYDVKM. The CDR3 contains 17 residues. The DNA of the CDR3 is TGTGCCAGCAGGTACCCTCAGGGAGCGGCGAACACCGGGGAGCTGTTTTTT. Translation: CASRYPQGAANTGELFF.

Many counts were recorded for this clonotype. The V and J genes are TRBV19 and TRBJ1-2; tentative D call: TRBD1 (6 bases). The CDR3 runs 14 residues. Trimming took off 4 bases at V and 5 bases at J, with 14 bases between the two ends. The germline V gene encodes CDR1 LNHDA and CDR2 SQIVND (reference sequence). CDR3 region: CASSRLRGAYGYTF. The CDR3 nucleotides are TGTGCCAGTAGTAGGTTGAGGGGGGCTTATGGCTACACCTTC.

This clonotype was recorded many times. The chain is built from TRBV6-1 and TRBJ2-7; 7 bases are a match to TRBD2. Germline V lookup: CDR1 MNHNS, CDR2 SASEGT. The CDR3 length is 15 residues. The trim removed 5 bases at V and 2 bases at J, leaving 9 bases unmatched. The CDR3 here is CASSYGASGTYEQYF. The CDR3 nucleotides are TGTGCCAGCAGTTACGGGGCTAGCGGAACCTACGAGCAGTACTTC.

A word on this clonotype: Possible read error: a much larger clone is one base away. V gene TRBV25-1 combines with J gene TRBJ2-3; tentatively, D is TRBD1 (6 bases). The CDR3 consists of 14 residues. Germline V gene lookup returns CDR1 MGHDK and CDR2 SYGVNS. V was cut by 6 bases and J by 0 bases, with 10 bases left in between. CDR3 sequence reads: CASRWTASTDTQYF. DNA for the CDR3: TGTGCCAGCAGATGGACAGCTAGCACAGATACGCAGTATTTT.

The gene calls are TRBV20-1 and TRBJ1-2, with 8 bases aligning to TRBD1. Germline V gene lookup returns CDR1 DFQATT and CDR2 SNEGSKA (reference sequence). The V gene end was trimmed by 5 bases and the J gene end by 8 bases; junction bases not matched to a gene: 10. The CDR3 is made up of 13 amino acids. Written as DNA, the CDR3 is TGCAGTGCTCCACAACAGGGGGTAGGGGGCTACACCTTC. This gives the protein CSAPQQGVGGYTF.

Turning to this clonotype: This could be a read error, since a much larger clone is one nucleotide away. The V gene is TRBV19, the J gene TRBJ2-1; 12 nucleotides agree with TRBD2. Germline V gives CDR1 LNHDA, CDR2 SQIVND (reference sequence). This CDR3 contains 14 residues. The CDR3 is CASSILAGGREQSF. The CDR3 DNA reads TGTGCCAGTAGTATACTAGCGGGGGGGCGGGAGCAGTCCTTC.

This clonotype has a handful of counts. This sequence joins TRBV4-1 and TRBJ1-4; maybe TRBD1 (5 bases). V was cut by 0 bases and J by 2 bases, with 10 bases left in between. CDR3 length: 16 residues. Germline V gene data show CDR1 as MGHRA and CDR2 as YSYEKL. CDR3 loop: CASSQEWGVTNEKLFF. The CDR3 DNA reads as TGCGCCAGCAGCCAAGAATGGGGGGTGACTAATGAAAAACTGTTTTTT.

This clonotype was seen at least ten times. This rearrangement joins TRBV7-2 to TRBJ2-3; TRBD1 matches 10 bases. This CDR3 region has 16 residues. The germline V gene encodes CDR1 SGHTA and CDR2 FQGNSA. Trimming removed 5 bases from V and 7 bases from J; junction bases left unmatched: 12. CDR3 sequence reads: CASSPTGTGARNTQYF. Written as DNA, the CDR3 is TGTGCCAGCAGCCCGACCGGGACAGGGGCACGAAATACGCAGTATTTT.

Regarding this clonotype: This may stem from a read error, because a much larger clone lies one nucleotide away. This chain connects TRBV30 to TRBJ2-5, with 7 nucleotides matching TRBD2. The germline V gene has CDR1 GTSNPN and CDR2 SVGIG (reference sequence). The CDR3 runs 14 residues. The CDR3 DNA reads TGTGCCTGGAGTCTCGGTCTAGCGGAAGAGACCCGGTACTTC. Its protein is CAWSLGLAEETRYF.

This clonotype was recorded at least ten times. The chain combines TRBV2 with TRBJ2-5, with TRBD1 matching over 7 bases. Germline V lookup: CDR1 SNHLY, CDR2 FYNNEI. CDR3 length: 15 residues. With V trimmed by 0 bases and J by 2 bases, 3 bases remained unmatched. The CDR3 sequence is CASSEAGQRQETQYF. CDR3 DNA sequence: TGTGCCAGCAGTGAAGCGGGACAGAGACAAGAGACCCAGTACTTC. Based on the CDR3 plus reference TRBV2 and TRBJ2-5, the full variable domain is EPEVTQTPSHQVTQMGQEVILRCVPISNHLYFYWYRQILGQKVEFLVSFYNNEISEKSEIFDDQFSVERPDGSNFTLKIRSTKLEDSAMYFCASSEAGQRQETQYFGPGTRLLVL.

This clonotype was found many times. The chain has TRBV10-3 and TRBJ1-6; weak D call: TRBD1 (6 bases). The CDR3 consists of 16 residues. Germline values: CDR1 ENHRY, CDR2 SYGVKD. V lost 2 bases and J lost 7, with 15 bases in between. As DNA, the CDR3 is TGTGCCATCAGTGAGCCGACGACAGGTGCAAATTCACCCCTCCACTTT. This encodes CAISEPTTGANSPLHF.

This clonotype was counted a few times. This chain connects TRBV11-2 to TRBJ2-7, with D maybe TRBD2 (5 bases). This CDR3 contains 13 residues. V gave up 3 bases and J gave up 2 bases, with 8 bases separating them. Germline V gene sequence: CDR1 SGHAT, CDR2 FQNNGV. The CDR3 DNA reads as TGTGCCAGCAGCTTTTACGGGGCCTACGAGCAGTACTTC. As protein: CASSFYGAYEQYF.

This clonotype has more than one count but fewer than ten. The rearrangement joins TRBV20-1 to TRBJ2-7; 10 positions agree with TRBD2. V trimming: 4 bases; J trimming: 1 base; junction bases outside the gene matches: 10. Germline lookup yields CDR1 DFQATT and CDR2 SNEGSKA (reference sequence). CDR3 length: 16 amino acids. The CDR3 spells CSANGLAASWSYEQYF. CDR3 in DNA: TGCAGTGCTAACGGACTAGCGGCCTCGTGGTCCTACGAGCAGTACTTC.

At least ten counts were recorded for this clonotype. CDR3 nucleotides: TGCAGTGCTGTTAGCGGGGACGGTGAGCAGTTCTTC. It translates to CSAVSGDGEQFF. The V call is TRBV20-1, the J call TRBJ2-1, with 8 bases identical to TRBD2. The V and J ends lost 5 bases and 9 bases, in that order; junction bases with no gene match: 6. Germline CDR1 is DFQATT and CDR2 is SNEGSKA (reference sequence). The CDR3 length is 12 residues.

The table lists this clonotype with many counts. This chain uses TRBV2 with TRBJ2-3; D not certain. V lost 4 bases and J 5 bases, leaving 16 bases between the germline ends. CDR1 and CDR2 from the germline V gene are SNHLY and FYNNEI. This CDR3 has 15 residues. CDR3 amino acids: CASSVESWARDTQYF. In nucleotides, the CDR3 is TGTGCCAGCAGTGTAGAGTCTTGGGCACGAGATACGCAGTATTTT.

This clonotype has more than one count but fewer than ten. The chain employs TRBV5-1 and TRBJ1-2, with a tentative D call TRBD1 (5 bases). Germline assignment: CDR1 SGHRS and CDR2 YFSETQ. Trimming removed 4 bases from V and 2 bases from J, with 9 bases in between. The CDR3 is 13 amino acids. The CDR3 reads CASSHDSNYGYTF. Here the CDR3 DNA reads TGCGCCAGCAGCCATGACAGCAACTATGGCTACACCTTC.